Listed below are T cell receptor beta chains from one sample, sequenced in a study of lymphopenia after photon versus proton radiotherapy. Repertoires were generated with immunoSEQ multiplex PCR, while TCRdb's copy carries only in-frame clones and drops some. The sample holds some 30,000 clones, roughly nine tenths seen once. This specimen was peripheral blood, taken from a patient treated with photon-based radiotherapy. All receptors come from a woman between 50 and 59 years old with pancreatic cancer. Both conserved end residues are part of each CDR3. Each record gives: V gene, D gene, CDR3 length, J gene, CDR3 protein. A D gene is named only where the DNA matches it firmly.

TRBV9,-,16,TRBJ2-1,CASSVGADSSYNEQFF
TRBV7-2,-,11,TRBJ2-7,CASSPGTEQYF
TRBV28,-,12,TRBJ1-2,CASSGGPRGYTF
TRBV6-6,TRBD2,14,TRBJ2-1,CASSYGTSDNEQFF
TRBV30,-,11,TRBJ2-7,CAWSDTYEQYF
TRBV6-5,TRBD2,15,TRBJ2-1,CASSSLAGGPNEQFF
TRBV27,-,15,TRBJ1-6,CASTSQGSYNSPLHF
TRBV4-2,TRBD1,16,TRBJ1-2,CASSQGGTGAYGGYTF
TRBV5-6,TRBD1,14,TRBJ2-5,CASSYRTGQETQYF
TRBV9,-,12,TRBJ2-7,CASSRAGSEQYF
TRBV30,-,13,TRBJ2-2,CACDRPNTGELFF
TRBV7-7,-,14,TRBJ2-3,CASSLPQRPDTQYF
TRBV6-5,-,13,TRBJ1-1,CASREGGNTEAFF
TRBV2,-,15,TRBJ1-5,CASSENENSNQPQHF
TRBV29-1,TRBD2,16,TRBJ2-5,CSVEVGPSGSWETQYF
TRBV4-3,-,14,TRBJ2-2,CASSQVGNTGELFF
TRBV7-9,-,16,TRBJ1-1,CASSLAPTALNTEAFF
TRBV7-9,-,15,TRBJ2-6,CASSLGSSGANVLTF
TRBV29-1,TRBD1,13,TRBJ2-1,CSAGQGIRGEQFF
TRBV19,TRBD1,16,TRBJ2-3,CASSTPDRFLGDTQYF
TRBV6-6,TRBD1,14,TRBJ2-5,CASSYDRGRSVQYF
TRBV15,-,14,TRBJ2-1,CATSSVDRYNEQFF
TRBV28,TRBD1,12,-,CAVRQGSYEQYF
TRBV6-5,-,14,TRBJ1-1,CASSYLGGGTEAFF
TRBV6-1,-,13,TRBJ1-1,CASGKGVRTEAFF
TRBV5-6,-,13,TRBJ2-7,CASSLGDLNEQYF
TRBV2,-,14,TRBJ2-3,CASSLPGGAGTQYF
TRBV28,-,11,TRBJ1-1,CASRGKPEAFF
TRBV27,TRBD1,15,TRBJ2-7,CASSLVPGQGNEQYF
TRBV7-9,-,15,TRBJ2-7,CASSPLVAGPAEQYF
TRBV11-2,-,18,TRBJ1-3,CASSLGHTGSSTGNTIYF
TRBV7-9,-,16,TRBJ2-1,CASSPKGGSSYNEQFF